Detailed here is one T cell receptor beta chain. The data belong to a study of blood T cell repertoires in COVID-19. Study-wide context: Samples representing acute and convalescent COVID-19 were sourced from the United States, Italy and Spain. PBMCs, B-cell-depleted T cells, or T cells provided the cDNA or gDNA that made up the material.

Original methodology: Using reference gene primer amplification, nucleated cell counts were estimated. Libraries were prepared by immunoSEQ multiplex PCR; TCRdb keeps only in-frame clonotypes and omits some of them. V and J calls and clone size are given by that table; D and trimming were obtained from the DNA. Altogether some 100,000 clones are present, about 90% being singletons, with the ten largest covering 1.1%. Trimming removed 4 bases at V and 0 bases at J, with 14 bases between. This CDR3 has 16 residues. The germline CDR1 and CDR2 sequences are MNHNS and SASEGT. This receptor was identified in a human donor in a cohort sampled during active COVID-19. What was sequenced was peripheral blood. V gene TRBV6-1 combines with J gene TRBJ2-3; D is perhaps TRBD1 (6 bases). Here the CDR3 reads CASSGPTGISTDTQYF. CDR3 bases: TGTGCCAGCAGTGGGCCCACAGGGATCAGCACAGATACGCAGTATTTT.